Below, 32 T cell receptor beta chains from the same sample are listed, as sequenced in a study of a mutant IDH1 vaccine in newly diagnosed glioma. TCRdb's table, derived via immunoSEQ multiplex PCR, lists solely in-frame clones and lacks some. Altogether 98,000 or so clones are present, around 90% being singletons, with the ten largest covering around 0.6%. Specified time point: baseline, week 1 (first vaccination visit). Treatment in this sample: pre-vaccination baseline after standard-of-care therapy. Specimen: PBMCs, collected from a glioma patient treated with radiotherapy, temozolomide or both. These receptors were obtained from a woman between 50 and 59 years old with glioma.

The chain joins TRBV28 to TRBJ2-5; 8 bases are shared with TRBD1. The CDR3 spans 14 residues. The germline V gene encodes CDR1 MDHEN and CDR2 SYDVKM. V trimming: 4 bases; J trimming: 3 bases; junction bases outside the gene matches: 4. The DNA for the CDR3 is TGTGCCAGCAGTTCACAGGGGGTCGAAGAGACCCAGTACTTC. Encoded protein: CASSSQGVEETQYF. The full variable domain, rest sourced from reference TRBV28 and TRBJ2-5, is DVKVTQSSRYLVKRTGEKVFLECVQDMDHENMFWYRQDPGLGLRLIYFSYDVKMKEKGDIPEGYSVSREKKERFSLILESASTNQTSMYLCASSSQGVEETQYFGPGTRLLVL.

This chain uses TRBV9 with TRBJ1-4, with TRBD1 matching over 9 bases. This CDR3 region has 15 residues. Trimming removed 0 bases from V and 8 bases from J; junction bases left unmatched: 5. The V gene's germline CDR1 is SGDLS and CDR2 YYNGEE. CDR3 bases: TGTGCCAGCAGCGTAGAAGGGACAGGGCAAGAAAAACTGTTTTTT. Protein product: CASSVEGTGQEKLFF.

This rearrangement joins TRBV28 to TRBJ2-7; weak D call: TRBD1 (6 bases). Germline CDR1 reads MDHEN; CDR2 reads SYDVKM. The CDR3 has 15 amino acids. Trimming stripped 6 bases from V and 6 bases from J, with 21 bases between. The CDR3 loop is CASSPWGTRGGEQYF. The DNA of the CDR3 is TGTGCCAGCAGCCCCTGGGGGACCAGGGGTGGCGAGCAGTACTTC.

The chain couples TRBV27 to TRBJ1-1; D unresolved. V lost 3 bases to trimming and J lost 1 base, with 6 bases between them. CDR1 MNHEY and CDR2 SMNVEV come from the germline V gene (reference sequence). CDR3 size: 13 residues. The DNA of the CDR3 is TGTGCCAGCAGTTTGGACCGGAACACTGAAGCTTTCTTT. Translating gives CASSLDRNTEAFF.

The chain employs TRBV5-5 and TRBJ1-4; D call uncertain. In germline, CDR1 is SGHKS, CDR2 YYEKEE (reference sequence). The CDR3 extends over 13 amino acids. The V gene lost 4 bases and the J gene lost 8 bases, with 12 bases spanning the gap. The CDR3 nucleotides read TGTGCCAGCAGCCGAGACCCGGAGGAAAAACTGTTTTTT. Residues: CASSRDPEEKLFF.

The CDR3 sequence is CASSQTGGEQPQHF. The CDR3 coding sequence is TGTGCCAGCAGTCAAACAGGGGGCGAGCAGCCCCAGCATTTT. V usage is TRBV28 and J usage is TRBJ1-5; 9 bases align to TRBD1. Germline values: CDR1 MDHEN, CDR2 SYDVKM. With V trimmed by 5 bases and J by 7 bases, 6 bases remained unmatched. This CDR3 has 14 residues.

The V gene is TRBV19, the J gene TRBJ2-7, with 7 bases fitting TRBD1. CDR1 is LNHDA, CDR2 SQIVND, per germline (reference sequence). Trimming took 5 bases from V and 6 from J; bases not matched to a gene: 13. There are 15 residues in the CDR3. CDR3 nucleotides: TGTGCCAGTAGTTCAGACAGGGTCCTCAGGGGCGAGCAGTACTTC. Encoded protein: CASSSDRVLRGEQYF. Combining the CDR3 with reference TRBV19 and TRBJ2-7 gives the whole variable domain DGGITQSPKYLFRKEGQNVTLSCEQNLNHDAMYWYRQDPGQGLRLIYYSQIVNDFQKGDIAEGYSVSREKKESFPLTVTSAQKNPTAFYLCASSSDRVLRGEQYFGPGTRLTVT.

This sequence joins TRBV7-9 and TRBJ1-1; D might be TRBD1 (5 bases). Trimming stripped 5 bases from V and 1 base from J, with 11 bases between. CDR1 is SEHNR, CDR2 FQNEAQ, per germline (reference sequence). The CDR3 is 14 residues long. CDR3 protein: CASSQVGGNTEAFF. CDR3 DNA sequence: TGTGCCAGCAGCCAAGTGGGGGGGAACACTGAAGCTTTCTTT.

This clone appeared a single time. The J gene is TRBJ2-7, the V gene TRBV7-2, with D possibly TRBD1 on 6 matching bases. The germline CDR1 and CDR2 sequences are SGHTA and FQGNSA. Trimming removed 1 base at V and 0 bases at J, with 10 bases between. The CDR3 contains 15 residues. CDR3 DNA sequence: TGTGCCAGCAGCTTAGAACAGGGCGGCTCCTACGAGCAGTACTTC. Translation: CASSLEQGGSYEQYF.

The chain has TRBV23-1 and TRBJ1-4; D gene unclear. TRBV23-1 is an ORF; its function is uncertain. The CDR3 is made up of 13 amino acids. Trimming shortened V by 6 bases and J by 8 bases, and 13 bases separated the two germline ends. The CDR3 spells CASSQGPAEKLFF. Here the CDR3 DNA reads TGCGCCAGCAGCCAAGGACCTGCGGAAAAACTGTTTTTT.

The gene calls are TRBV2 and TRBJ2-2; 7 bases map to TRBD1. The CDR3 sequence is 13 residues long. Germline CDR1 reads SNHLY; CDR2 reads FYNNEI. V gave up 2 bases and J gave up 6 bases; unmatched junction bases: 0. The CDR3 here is CASSEQGAGELFF. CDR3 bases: TGTGCCAGCAGTGAACAGGGGGCCGGGGAGCTGTTTTTT.

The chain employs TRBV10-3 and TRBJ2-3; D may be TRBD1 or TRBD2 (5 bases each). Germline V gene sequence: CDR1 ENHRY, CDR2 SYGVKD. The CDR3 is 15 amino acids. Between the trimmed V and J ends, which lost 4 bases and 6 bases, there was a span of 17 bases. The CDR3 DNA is TGTGCCATCAGTGGTCAGGGCCAAGCTAGCGATACGCAGTATTTT. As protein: CAISGQGQASDTQYF.

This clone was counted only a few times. The CDR3 spells CASSLVGGMEAFF. DNA of the CDR3: TGCGCCAGCAGCTTGGTAGGGGGGATGGAAGCTTTCTTT. V gene TRBV5-1 combines with J gene TRBJ1-1; D may be TRBD1 (6 bases). Germline V gene lookup returns CDR1 SGHRS and CDR2 YFSETQ. With 0 bases removed from V and 8 bases from J, the gap between germline ends came to 11 bases. The CDR3 runs 13 residues.

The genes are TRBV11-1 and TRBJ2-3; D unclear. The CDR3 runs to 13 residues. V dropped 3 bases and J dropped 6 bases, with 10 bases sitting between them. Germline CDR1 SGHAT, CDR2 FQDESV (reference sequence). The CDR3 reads CASSFSDPDTQYF. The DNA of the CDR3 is TGTGCCAGCAGCTTCTCGGACCCGGATACGCAGTATTTT.

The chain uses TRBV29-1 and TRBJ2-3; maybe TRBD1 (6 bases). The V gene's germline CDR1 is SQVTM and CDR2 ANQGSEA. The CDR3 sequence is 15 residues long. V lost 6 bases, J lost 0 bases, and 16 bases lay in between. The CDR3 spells CSVYQGRSSTDTQYF. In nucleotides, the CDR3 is TGCAGCGTCTATCAGGGGCGTAGTAGCACAGATACGCAGTATTTT.

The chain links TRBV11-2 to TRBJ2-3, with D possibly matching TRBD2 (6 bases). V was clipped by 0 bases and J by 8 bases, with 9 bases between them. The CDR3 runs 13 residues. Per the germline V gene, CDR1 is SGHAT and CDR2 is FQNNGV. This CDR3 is CASSLDLGGTQYF. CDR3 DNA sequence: TGTGCCAGCAGCTTAGATCTCGGGGGTACGCAGTATTTT.

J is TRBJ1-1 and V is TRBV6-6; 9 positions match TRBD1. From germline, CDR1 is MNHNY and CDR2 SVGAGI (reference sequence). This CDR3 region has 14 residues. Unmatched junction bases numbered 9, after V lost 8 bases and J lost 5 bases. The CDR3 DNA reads TGTGCCAGCTCCTCTGACAGGGGGAGGACTGAAGCTTTCTTT. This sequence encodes CASSSDRGRTEAFF.

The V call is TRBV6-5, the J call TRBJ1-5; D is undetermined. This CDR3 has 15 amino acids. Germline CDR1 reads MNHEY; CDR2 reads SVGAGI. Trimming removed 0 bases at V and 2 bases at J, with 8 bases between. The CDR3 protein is CASSYSPYGNQPQHF. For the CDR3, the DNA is TGTGCCAGCAGTTACTCTCCCTACGGCAATCAGCCCCAGCATTTT.

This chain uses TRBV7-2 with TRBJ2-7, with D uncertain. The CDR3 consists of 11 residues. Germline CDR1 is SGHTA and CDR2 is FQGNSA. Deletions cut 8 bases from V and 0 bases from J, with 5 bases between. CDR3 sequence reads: CASAASYEQYF. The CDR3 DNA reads TGTGCCAGCGCGGCCTCCTACGAGCAGTACTTC.

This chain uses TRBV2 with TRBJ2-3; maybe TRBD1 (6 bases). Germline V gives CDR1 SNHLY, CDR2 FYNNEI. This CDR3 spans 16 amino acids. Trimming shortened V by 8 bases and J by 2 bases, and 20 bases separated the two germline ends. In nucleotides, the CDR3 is TGTGCCAGCGATCCCGGGGCAGGGGATTACACAGATACGCAGTATTTT. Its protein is CASDPGAGDYTDTQYF. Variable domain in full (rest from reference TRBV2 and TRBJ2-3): EPEVTQTPSHQVTQMGQEVILRCVPISNHLYFYWYRQILGQKVEFLVSFYNNEISEKSEIFDDQFSVERPDGSNFTLKIRSTKLEDSAMYFCASDPGAGDYTDTQYFGPGTRLTVL.

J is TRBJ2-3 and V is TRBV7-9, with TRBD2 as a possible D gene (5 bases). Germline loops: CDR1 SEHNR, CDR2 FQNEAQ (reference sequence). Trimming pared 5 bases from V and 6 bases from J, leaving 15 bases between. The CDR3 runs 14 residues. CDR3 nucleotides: TGTGCCAGCAGCCGAGGGATCCTGGAGGATACGCAGTATTTT. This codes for CASSRGILEDTQYF.

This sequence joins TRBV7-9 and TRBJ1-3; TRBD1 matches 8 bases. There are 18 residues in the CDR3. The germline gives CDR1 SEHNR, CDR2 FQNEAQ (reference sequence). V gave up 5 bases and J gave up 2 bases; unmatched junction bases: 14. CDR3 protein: CASSARAGGQFTGNTIYF. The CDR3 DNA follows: TGTGCCAGCAGCGCCAGAGCAGGGGGCCAATTTACTGGAAACACCATATATTTT.

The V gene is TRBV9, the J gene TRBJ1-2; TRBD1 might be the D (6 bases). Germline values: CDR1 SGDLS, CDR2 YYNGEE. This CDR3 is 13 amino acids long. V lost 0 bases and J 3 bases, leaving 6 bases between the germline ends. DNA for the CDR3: TGTGCCAGCAGCGTAGAGGGGGACTATGGCTACACCTTC. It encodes CASSVEGDYGYTF.

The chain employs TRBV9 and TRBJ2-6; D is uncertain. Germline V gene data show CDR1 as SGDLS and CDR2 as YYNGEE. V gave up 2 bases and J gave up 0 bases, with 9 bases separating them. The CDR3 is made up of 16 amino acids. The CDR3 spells CASSVDLVSGANVLTF. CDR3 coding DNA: TGTGCCAGCAGCGTGGACCTGGTCTCTGGGGCCAACGTCCTGACTTTC.

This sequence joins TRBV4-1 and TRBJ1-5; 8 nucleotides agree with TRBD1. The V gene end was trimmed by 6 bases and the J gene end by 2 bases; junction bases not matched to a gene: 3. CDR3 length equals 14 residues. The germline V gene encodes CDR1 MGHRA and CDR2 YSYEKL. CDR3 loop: CASRPTGGNQPQHF. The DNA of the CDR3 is TGCGCCAGCAGACCGACAGGGGGCAATCAGCCCCAGCATTTT.

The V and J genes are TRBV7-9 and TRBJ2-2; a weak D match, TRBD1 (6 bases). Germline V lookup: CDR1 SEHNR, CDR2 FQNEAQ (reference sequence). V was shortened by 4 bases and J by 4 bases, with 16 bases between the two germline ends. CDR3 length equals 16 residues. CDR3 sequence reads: CASSSSPTGRTGELFF. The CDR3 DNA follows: TGTGCCAGCAGCTCCTCCCCCACAGGGCGCACCGGGGAGCTGTTTTTT. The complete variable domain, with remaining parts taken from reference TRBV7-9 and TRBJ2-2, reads DTGVSQNPRHKITKRGQNVTFRCDPISEHNRLYWYRQTLGQGPEFLTYFQNEAQLEKSRLLSDRFSAERPKGSFSTLEIQRTEQGDSAMYLCASSSSPTGRTGELFFGEGSRLTVL.

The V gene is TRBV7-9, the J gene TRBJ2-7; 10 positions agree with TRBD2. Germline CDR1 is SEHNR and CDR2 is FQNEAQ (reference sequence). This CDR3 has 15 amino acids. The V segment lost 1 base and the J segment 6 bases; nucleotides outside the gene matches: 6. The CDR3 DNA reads TGTGCCAGCAGCTTAGGAGGTAGCGGGAGGTCCGAGCAGTACTTC. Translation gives CASSLGGSGRSEQYF.

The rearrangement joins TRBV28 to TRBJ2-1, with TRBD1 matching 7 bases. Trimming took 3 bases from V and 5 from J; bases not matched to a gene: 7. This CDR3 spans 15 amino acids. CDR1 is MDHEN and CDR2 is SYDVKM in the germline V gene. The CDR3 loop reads CASSFVGQRDNEQFF. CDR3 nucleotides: TGTGCCAGCAGTTTTGTGGGACAGCGAGACAATGAGCAGTTCTTC.

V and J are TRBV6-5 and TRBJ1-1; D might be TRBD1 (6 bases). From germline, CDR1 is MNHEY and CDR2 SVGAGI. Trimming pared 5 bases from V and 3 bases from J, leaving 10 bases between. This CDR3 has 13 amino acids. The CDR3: CASSTDSYTEAFF. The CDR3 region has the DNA TGTGCCAGCAGTACGGACAGTTACACTGAAGCTTTCTTT.

CDR3 region: CAISEITSGSSYEQYF. CDR3 bases: TGTGCCATCAGTGAAATAACTAGTGGGAGCTCCTACGAGCAGTACTTC. The J gene is TRBJ2-7, the V gene TRBV10-3; D possibly corresponds to TRBD2 (5 bases). V dropped 3 bases and J dropped 0 bases, with 15 bases sitting between them. CDR1 and CDR2 from the germline V gene are ENHRY and SYGVKD. This CDR3 has 16 amino acids.

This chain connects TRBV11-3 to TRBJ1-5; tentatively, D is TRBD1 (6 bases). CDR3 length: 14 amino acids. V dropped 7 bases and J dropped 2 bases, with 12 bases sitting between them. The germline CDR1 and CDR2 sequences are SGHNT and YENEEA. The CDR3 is CASTWPGGNQPQHF. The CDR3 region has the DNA TGTGCCAGCACTTGGCCAGGGGGCAATCAGCCCCAGCATTTT.

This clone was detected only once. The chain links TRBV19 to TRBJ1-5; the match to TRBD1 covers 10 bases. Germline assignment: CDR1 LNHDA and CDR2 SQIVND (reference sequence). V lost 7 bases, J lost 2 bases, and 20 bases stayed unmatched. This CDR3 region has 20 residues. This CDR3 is CASKEGPGTGDVVGNQPQHF. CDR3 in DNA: TGTGCCAGTAAAGAGGGGCCCGGGACAGGGGATGTAGTTGGCAATCAGCCCCAGCATTTT.